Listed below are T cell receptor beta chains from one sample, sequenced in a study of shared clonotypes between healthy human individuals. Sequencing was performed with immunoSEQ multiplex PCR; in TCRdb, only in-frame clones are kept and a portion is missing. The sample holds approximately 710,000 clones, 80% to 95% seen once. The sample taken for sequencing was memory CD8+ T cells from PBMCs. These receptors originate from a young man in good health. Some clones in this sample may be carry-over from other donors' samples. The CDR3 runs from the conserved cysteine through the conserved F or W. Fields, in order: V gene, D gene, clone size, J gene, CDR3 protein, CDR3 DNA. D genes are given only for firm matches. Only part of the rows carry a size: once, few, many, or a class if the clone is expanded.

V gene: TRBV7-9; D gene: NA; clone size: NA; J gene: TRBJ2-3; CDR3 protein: CASSIRRGREEGTQYF; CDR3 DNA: TGTGCCAGCAGCATCAGGAGGGGCAGGGAGGAGGGTACGCAGTATTTT
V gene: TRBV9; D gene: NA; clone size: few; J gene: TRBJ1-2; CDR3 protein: CASSAPSGGENYGYTF; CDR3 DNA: TGTGCCAGCAGCGCACCCTCGGGAGGGGAGAACTATGGCTACACCTTC
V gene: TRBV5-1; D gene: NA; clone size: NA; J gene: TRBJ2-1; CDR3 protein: CASSLRYSGVTRNEQFF; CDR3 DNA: TGCGCCAGCAGCTTACGGTACTCTGGGGTCACGAGAAATGAGCAGTTCTTC
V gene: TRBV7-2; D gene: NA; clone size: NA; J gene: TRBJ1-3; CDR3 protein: CASSLGGEGYRSSGNTIYF; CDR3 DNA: TGTGCCAGCAGCTTAGGAGGGGAGGGGTATCGTTCTTCGGGAAACACCATATATTTT
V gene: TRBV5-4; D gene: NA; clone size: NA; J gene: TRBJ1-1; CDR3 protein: CASSFDFRVSNTEAFF; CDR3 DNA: TGTGCCAGCAGCTTCGACTTCAGGGTATCGAACACTGAAGCTTTCTTT
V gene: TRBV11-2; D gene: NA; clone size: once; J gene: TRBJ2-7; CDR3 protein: CASSLLTGWGDYEQYF; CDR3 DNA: TGTGCCAGCAGCTTATTAACGGGCTGGGGTGACTACGAGCAGTACTTC
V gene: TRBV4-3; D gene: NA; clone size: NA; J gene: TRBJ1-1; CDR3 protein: CASSQVLEGNAEAFF; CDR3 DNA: TGCGCCAGCAGCCAAGTGCTTGAGGGAAATGCTGAAGCTTTCTTT
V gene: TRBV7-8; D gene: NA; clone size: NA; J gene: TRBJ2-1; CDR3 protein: CASSLRDSYNEQFF; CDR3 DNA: TGTGCCAGCAGCTTACGGGACTCATACAATGAGCAGTTCTTC
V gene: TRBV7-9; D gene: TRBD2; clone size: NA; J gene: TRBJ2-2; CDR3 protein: CANDERGTSGTGELFF; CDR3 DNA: TGTGCCAACGACGAAAGGGGGACTAGCGGCACCGGGGAGCTGTTTTTT
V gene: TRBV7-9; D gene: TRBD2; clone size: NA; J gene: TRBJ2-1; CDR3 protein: CASSSDSGRGGEQFF; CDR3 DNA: TGTGCCAGCAGCTCCGATAGCGGGAGGGGCGGTGAGCAGTTCTTC
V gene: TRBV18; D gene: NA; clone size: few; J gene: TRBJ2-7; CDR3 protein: CASSPGQNYEQYF; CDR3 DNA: TGTGCCAGCTCACCAGGACAGAACTACGAGCAGTACTTC
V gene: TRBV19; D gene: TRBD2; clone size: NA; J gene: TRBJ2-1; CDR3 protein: CASTSRASGSLSYNEQFF; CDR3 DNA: TGTGCCAGTACCTCGCGCGCCAGCGGGAGTTTATCCTACAATGAGCAGTTCTTC
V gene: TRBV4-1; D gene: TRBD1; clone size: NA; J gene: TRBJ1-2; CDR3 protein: CASSHSFKGGNGYGYTF; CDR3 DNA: TGCGCCAGCAGCCACAGTTTTAAAGGGGGCAACGGCTATGGCTACACCTTC
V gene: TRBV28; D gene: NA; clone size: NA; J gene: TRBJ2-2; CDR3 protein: CASRQLGNTGELFF; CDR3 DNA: TGTGCCAGCAGGCAGTTAGGCAACACCGGGGAGCTGTTTTTT
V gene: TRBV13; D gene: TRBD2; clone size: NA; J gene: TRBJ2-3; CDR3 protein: CASSLDGTTSTDTQYF; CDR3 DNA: TGTGCCAGCAGCTTAGATGGGACTACGAGCACAGATACGCAGTATTTT
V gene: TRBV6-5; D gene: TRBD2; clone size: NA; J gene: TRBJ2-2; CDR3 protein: CASSYSRGVGTGELFF; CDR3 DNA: TGTGCCAGCAGTTACTCTCGGGGGGTAGGGACCGGGGAGCTGTTTTTT